This TCR beta chain was identified in a study of T cell repertoires in cytomegalovirus infection. Study context: Newly reported HLA-C-restricted and thoroughly characterized HLA-B-restricted CMV epitopes were employed. It was the public TCR beta signatures that indicated both CMV infection and matching HLA type. General study results and limits: Ex vivo, HLA-C-restricted CMV-specific TCR beta clonotypes prevailed over the rest of the response. Cumulative public TCR beta family frequency identified carriers of CMV plus the relevant HLA.

MiXCR, applied by TCRdb to the reads, yields one record per CDR3 protein. The sample has roughly 920,000 distinct CDR3 sequences; around 32% are singletons. A word on this clonotype: Its antigen is not known.

The CDR3 length is 14 residues. Unmatched junction bases numbered 11, after V lost 10 bases and J lost 4 bases. Looked up from germline, CDR1 is MNHEY and CDR2 is SMNVEV (reference sequence). This sequence joins TRBV27 and TRBJ1-2; 8 positions agree with TRBD1. The sequencing here drew on cultured CD8+ T cells from PBMCs, taken from culture after CMV antigen stimulation. This TCR was sampled from a human donor in good health (CMV status not recorded). Some clones in this sample may be carry-over from other donors' samples. Here the CDR3 reads CANFRGQESYGYTF. The CDR3 DNA sequence: TGTGCCAACTTCAGGGGGCAGGAATCCTATGGCTACACCTTC.